This T cell receptor (beta chain) derives from a study of CD8 T cells in Susac syndrome. Findings and caveats of the study: Susac-specific public clones in total CD8+ repertoires numbered 15 to 20; in CD8+ TEMRA repertoires, they numbered about five.

Random hexamers primed reverse transcription of about 0.5 to 1 ug RNA. TCRdb re-analysed the immunoSEQ multiplex PCR reads in MiXCR, keeping a single row per CDR3 protein. This repertoire shows roughly 100,000 distinct CDR3 sequences, 94% found once; its top ten account for around 0.4%. There are 20 residues in the CDR3. Trimming cost V 3 bases and J 0 bases; bases outside gene matches: 16. Germline lookup yields CDR1 LNHDA and CDR2 SQIVND (reference sequence). As for this clonotype: The antigen is undetermined.

CD8+ and CD4+ T cells from blood underwent TCR beta sequencing. This receptor was identified in a human donor with Susac syndrome. Input material: CD8+ T cells from PBMCs. This rearrangement joins TRBV19 to TRBJ1-3; TRBD1 matches at 8 bases. For the CDR3, the DNA is TGTGCCAGTAGTATCCCTTTCCGGGACAGGAAACACCTCTCTGGAAACACCATATATTTT. This translates into CASSIPFRDRKHLSGNTIYF.